The 21 T cell receptor beta chains below come from one sample, sequenced in a study of blood T cell repertoires in COVID-19. The data were produced by immunoSEQ multiplex PCR, yet TCRdb's version contains in-frame clones alone and is incomplete. This sample yields about 190,000 clones, of which around 80% are seen a single time; about 2.8% belongs to the top ten. The sequenced material came from peripheral blood. The receptors were gathered from a woman aged 80 or over with active or convalescent COVID-19.

The chain recombines TRBV5-4 with TRBJ1-2; D might be TRBD1 (5 bases). The CDR3 contains 17 residues. Germline V gene data show CDR1 as SGHNT and CDR2 as YYREEE (reference sequence). V lost 3 bases, J lost 2 bases, and 20 bases lay in between. DNA of the CDR3: TGTGCCAGCAGCTCCCAGGCGGGGCTGGGAGGGAACTATGGCTACACCTTC. The encoded protein is CASSSQAGLGGNYGYTF.

The V gene is TRBV7-2, the J gene TRBJ2-1, with 8 bases matching TRBD1. V dropped 5 bases and J dropped 2; count of bases not matched to a gene: 5. The CDR3 contains 15 residues. CDR1 SGHTA and CDR2 FQGNSA come from the germline V gene. This chain's CDR3 is CASSITGGPYNEQFF. In DNA, the CDR3 is TGTGCCAGCAGCATCACAGGGGGACCCTACAATGAGCAGTTCTTC.

The J gene is TRBJ1-1, the V gene TRBV24-1, with D uncertain. Germline values: CDR1 KGHDR, CDR2 SFDVKD. The CDR3 length is 14 residues. Trimming took off 7 bases at V and 6 bases at J, with 17 bases between the two ends. CDR3 DNA: TGTGCCACCAGGGCCCTTATAGCTGGCCCTGAAGCTTTCTTT. It translates to CATRALIAGPEAFF.

The chain joins TRBV12-3 or TRBV12-4 to TRBJ2-7, with a weak D call TRBD2 (7 bases). Deletions cut 9 bases from V and 0 bases from J, with 9 bases between. CDR3 length: 12 residues. CDR3 DNA: TGTGCCAGGGGAGGGGGCTCCTACGAGCAGTACTTC. Amino acids: CARGGGSYEQYF.

This rearrangement joins TRBV29-1 to TRBJ2-3, with TRBD1 matching over 10 bases. CDR3 length equals 14 residues. V lost 3 bases and J lost 5; bases outside the gene matches: 5. Germline lookup yields CDR1 SQVTM and CDR2 ANQGSEA. The CDR3 region has the DNA TGCAGCGTTGAGGTGACAGGGGGCGAAGATACGCAGTATTTT. Translating gives CSVEVTGGEDTQYF.

The genes are TRBV28 and TRBJ1-5; D is possibly TRBD1 (5 bases). CDR1 is MDHEN and CDR2 is SYDVKM in the germline V gene. CDR3 length equals 14 residues. V gave up 1 base and J gave up 5 bases, with 9 bases separating them. The CDR3 DNA reads TGTGCCAGCAGTTTATCTGGGGGGGATCAGCCCCAGCATTTT. Translated, it gives CASSLSGGDQPQHF.

This chain connects TRBV10-1 to TRBJ2-2, with a tentative D call TRBD1 (5 bases). V lost 9 bases and J lost 6, with 17 bases in between. CDR1 is WNHNN and CDR2 is SYGVQD in the germline V gene (reference sequence). This CDR3 contains 14 residues. DNA for the CDR3: TGCGCCAGAACAGTCAGGGAAAATCCCGGGGAGCTGTTTTTT. It specifies CARTVRENPGELFF.

The chain links TRBV29-1 to TRBJ2-1; possibly TRBD1 for D (5 bases). The CDR3 has 14 residues. V was shortened by 4 bases and J by 0 bases, with 10 bases between the two germline ends. CDR1 is SQVTM, CDR2 ANQGSEA, per germline. CDR3 sequence: CSVVLTDSYNEQFF. CDR3 DNA sequence: TGCAGCGTTGTCTTGACAGACTCCTACAATGAGCAGTTCTTC.

This chain uses TRBV13 with TRBJ1-2; no definite D call. Trimming removed 3 bases at V and 12 bases at J, with 14 bases between. Germline V gene data show CDR1 as PRHDT and CDR2 as FYEKMQ (reference sequence). The CDR3 consists of 12 residues. Here the CDR3 DNA reads TGTGCCAGCAGCTTGAGGGAAATCGAGAACACCTTC. It is translated as CASSLREIENTF.

V gene TRBV5-1 combines with J gene TRBJ1-3, with D tentatively TRBD1 (6 bases). CDR1 is SGHRS and CDR2 is YFSETQ in the germline V gene. Trimming took off 4 bases at V and 4 bases at J, with 12 bases between the two ends. The CDR3 is 14 amino acids. The CDR3 DNA is TGCGCCAGCAGCACCAGGGGTTCGGGAAACACCATATATTTT. Amino acids: CASSTRGSGNTIYF.

The rearrangement links TRBV4-2 to TRBJ2-1, with 7 bases that match TRBD1. The germline gives CDR1 LGHNA, CDR2 YNFKEQ. V was clipped by 1 base and J by 4 bases; unmatched bases: 7. The CDR3 extends over 16 amino acids. This CDR3 is CASSQVGQGVYNEQFF. The CDR3 nucleotides are TGTGCCAGCAGCCAAGTCGGTCAGGGGGTTTACAATGAGCAGTTCTTC.

The chain links TRBV4-2 to TRBJ2-7; D unresolved. Germline V CDR1 and CDR2: LGHNA, YNFKEQ. This CDR3 spans 17 amino acids. V gave up 1 base and J gave up 1 base, with 17 bases separating them. CDR3 sequence reads: CASSQVGSSSSSYEQYF. The CDR3 region has the DNA TGTGCCAGCAGCCAAGTTGGTAGCAGTTCCAGTTCCTACGAGCAGTACTTC.

V and J are TRBV3-1 (or the pseudogene TRBV3-2) and TRBJ1-5, with unresolved D. The CDR3 is 13 amino acids. V lost 2 bases and J 4 bases, leaving 6 bases between the germline ends. CDR1 is LGHDT, CDR2 YNNKEL, per germline (reference sequence). CDR3 region: CASSQSLNQPQHF. The CDR3 region has the DNA TGTGCCAGCAGCCAATCTCTTAATCAGCCCCAGCATTTT.

This clone was observed a single time. This rearrangement joins TRBV11-3 to TRBJ2-5; D is unclear. Per the germline V gene, CDR1 is SGHNT and CDR2 is YENEEA. CDR3 size: 13 residues. The V end lost 5 bases, the J end lost 4 bases, and 11 bases lay between the germline ends. CDR3 DNA: TGTGCCAGCAGCCCCCGGAGTGGAGAGACCCAGTACTTC. This codes for CASSPRSGETQYF.

The rearrangement joins TRBV12-3 or TRBV12-4 to TRBJ1-2, with D tentatively TRBD1 (6 bases). V lost 6 bases, J lost 8 bases, and 16 bases lay in between. The CDR3 length is 13 residues. The CDR3 protein is CASRDGGLGGYTF. CDR3 DNA: TGTGCCAGCAGAGACGGGGGGCTTGGGGGCTACACCTTC.

This chain connects TRBV6-1 to TRBJ2-7; possibly TRBD1 for D (6 bases). Trimming left V 2 bases short and J 3 bases short, with 17 bases between. The CDR3 has 16 amino acids. Germline CDR1 MNHNS, CDR2 SASEGT. CDR3 in amino acids: CASSEYPGTPIYEQYF. The CDR3 DNA sequence: TGTGCCAGCAGTGAATACCCCGGGACACCGATCTACGAGCAGTACTTC.

V is TRBV20-1 and J is TRBJ1-1; a weak D match, TRBD1 (6 bases). Trimming stripped 5 bases from V and 8 bases from J, with 24 bases between. The CDR3 extends over 15 amino acids. The germline gives CDR1 DFQATT, CDR2 SNEGSKA (reference sequence). The CDR3 is CSARVRTEVRWEAFF. DNA for the CDR3: TGCAGTGCTCGTGTAAGGACAGAGGTGAGGTGGGAAGCTTTCTTT.

The J gene is TRBJ1-6, the V gene TRBV19, with D hard to call. Trimming cost V 3 bases and J 6 bases, with 9 bases left between them. This CDR3 region has 14 residues. Germline V gives CDR1 LNHDA, CDR2 SQIVND (reference sequence). In DNA form, the CDR3 reads TGTGCCAGTAGTATTTTCGGTGGTAATTCACCCCTCCACTTT. Amino acid sequence: CASSIFGGNSPLHF. The variable domain in full, with the rest retrieved from reference TRBV19 and TRBJ1-6, is DGGITQSPKYLFRKEGQNVTLSCEQNLNHDAMYWYRQDPGQGLRLIYYSQIVNDFQKGDIAEGYSVSREKKESFPLTVTSAQKNPTAFYLCASSIFGGNSPLHFGNGTRLTVT.

The V call is TRBV11-2, the J call TRBJ1-3; D gene unclear. Trimming took off 2 bases at V and 5 bases at J, with 10 bases between the two ends. The CDR3 has 14 amino acids. Germline V gene lookup returns CDR1 SGHAT and CDR2 FQNNGV. The CDR3 reads CASSLFRYRNTIYF. Here the CDR3 DNA reads TGTGCCAGCAGCTTATTCAGATACCGAAACACCATATATTTT. Drawing the rest from reference TRBV11-2 and TRBJ1-3, the complete variable domain is EAGVAQSPRYKIIEKRQSVAFWCNPISGHATLYWYQQILGQGPKLLIQFQNNGVVDDSQLPKDRFSAERLKGVDSTLKIQPAKLEDSAVYLCASSLFRYRNTIYFGEGSWLTVV.

The V and J genes are TRBV28 and TRBJ2-7; 7 bases map to TRBD1. J gave up 2 bases and V 5 bases, and 9 bases lay outside the gene matches. This CDR3 has 15 residues. Germline loops: CDR1 MDHEN, CDR2 SYDVKM. CDR3 DNA: TGTGCCAGCAGTAAATCCGGGACAGCAACCTACGAGCAGTACTTC. Encoded protein: CASSKSGTATYEQYF.

The chain is built from TRBV28 and TRBJ1-2; no firm D call. This CDR3 spans 12 amino acids. V was trimmed by 5 bases and J by 1 base, leaving 5 bases between them. Germline CDR1 reads MDHEN; CDR2 reads SYDVKM. As DNA, the CDR3 is TGTGCCAGCAGTCAAAATAACTATGGCTACACCTTC. It specifies CASSQNNYGYTF.